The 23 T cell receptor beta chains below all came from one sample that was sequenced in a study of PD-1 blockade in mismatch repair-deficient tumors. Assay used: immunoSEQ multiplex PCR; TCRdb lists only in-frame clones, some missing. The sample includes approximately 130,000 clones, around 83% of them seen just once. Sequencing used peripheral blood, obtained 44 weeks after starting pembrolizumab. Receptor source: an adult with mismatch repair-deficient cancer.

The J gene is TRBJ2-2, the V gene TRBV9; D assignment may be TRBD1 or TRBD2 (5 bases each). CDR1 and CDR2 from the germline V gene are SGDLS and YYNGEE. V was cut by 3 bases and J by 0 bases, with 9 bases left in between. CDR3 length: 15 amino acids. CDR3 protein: CASSGDGTNTGELFF. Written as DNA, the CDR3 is TGTGCCAGCAGCGGGGACGGAACGAACACCGGGGAGCTGTTTTTT.

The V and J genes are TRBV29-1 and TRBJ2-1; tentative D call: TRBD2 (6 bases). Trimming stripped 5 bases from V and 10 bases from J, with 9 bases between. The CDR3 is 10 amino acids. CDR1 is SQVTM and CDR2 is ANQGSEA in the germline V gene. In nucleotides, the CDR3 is TGCAGCGTTCGGGCGGGAGAGCAGTTCTTC. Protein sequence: CSVRAGEQFF.

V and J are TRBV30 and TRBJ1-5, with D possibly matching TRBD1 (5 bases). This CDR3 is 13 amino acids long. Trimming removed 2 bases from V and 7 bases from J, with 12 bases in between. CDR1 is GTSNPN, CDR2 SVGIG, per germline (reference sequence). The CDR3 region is CAWSIRGSQPQHF. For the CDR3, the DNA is TGTGCCTGGAGTATTAGGGGTTCCCAGCCCCAGCATTTT.

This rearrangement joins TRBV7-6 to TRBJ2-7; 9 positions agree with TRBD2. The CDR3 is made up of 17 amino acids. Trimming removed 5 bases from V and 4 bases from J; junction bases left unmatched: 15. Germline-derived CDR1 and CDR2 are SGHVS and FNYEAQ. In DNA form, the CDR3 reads TGTGCCAGCAGCCCGGCGCATGGGCTAGCGGGAAAGTACGAGCAGTACTTC. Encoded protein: CASSPAHGLAGKYEQYF.

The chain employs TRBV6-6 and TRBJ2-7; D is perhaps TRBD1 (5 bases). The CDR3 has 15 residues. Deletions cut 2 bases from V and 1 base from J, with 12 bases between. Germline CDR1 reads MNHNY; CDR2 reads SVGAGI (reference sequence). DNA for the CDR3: TGTGCCAGCAGTTACGGCCAGGGCCTTTCCTACGAGCAGTACTTC. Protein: CASSYGQGLSYEQYF.

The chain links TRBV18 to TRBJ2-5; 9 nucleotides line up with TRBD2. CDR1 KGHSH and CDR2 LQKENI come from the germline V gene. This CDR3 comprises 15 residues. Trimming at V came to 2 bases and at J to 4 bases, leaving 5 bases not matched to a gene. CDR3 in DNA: TGTGCCAGCTCACCAGCGCAACTAGCGGGAGAGACCCAGTACTTC. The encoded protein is CASSPAQLAGETQYF.

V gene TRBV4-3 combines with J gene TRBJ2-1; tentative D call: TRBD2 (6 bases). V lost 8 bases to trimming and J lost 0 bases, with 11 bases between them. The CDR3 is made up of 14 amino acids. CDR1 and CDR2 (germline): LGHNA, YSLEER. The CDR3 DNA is TGCGCCAGCGGTCGGGGGAGCTCCTACAATGAGCAGTTCTTC. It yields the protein CASGRGSSYNEQFF.

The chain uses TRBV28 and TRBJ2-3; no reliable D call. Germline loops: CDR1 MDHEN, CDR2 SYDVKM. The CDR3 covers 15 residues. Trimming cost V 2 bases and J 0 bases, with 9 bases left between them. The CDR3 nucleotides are TGTGCCAGCAGTTTAGAGAAGGCTAGCACAGATACGCAGTATTTT. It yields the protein CASSLEKASTDTQYF.

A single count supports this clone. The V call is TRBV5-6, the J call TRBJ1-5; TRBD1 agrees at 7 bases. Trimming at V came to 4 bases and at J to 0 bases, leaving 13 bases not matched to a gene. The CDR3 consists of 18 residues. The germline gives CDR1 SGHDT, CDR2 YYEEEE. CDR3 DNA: TGTGCCAGCAGCGCCTTACGGGACAGCAGATATAGCAATCAGCCCCAGCATTTT. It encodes CASSALRDSRYSNQPQHF.

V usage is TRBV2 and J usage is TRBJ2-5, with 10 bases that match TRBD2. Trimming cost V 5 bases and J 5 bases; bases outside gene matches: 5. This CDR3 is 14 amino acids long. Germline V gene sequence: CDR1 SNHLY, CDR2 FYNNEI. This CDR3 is CASSWGTSVETQYF. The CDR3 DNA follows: TGTGCCAGCAGTTGGGGGACTAGCGTCGAGACCCAGTACTTC.

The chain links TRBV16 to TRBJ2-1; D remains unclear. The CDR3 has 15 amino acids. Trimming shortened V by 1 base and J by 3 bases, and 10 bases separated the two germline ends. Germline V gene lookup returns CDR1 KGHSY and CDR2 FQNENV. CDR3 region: CASSQWTAVYNEQFF. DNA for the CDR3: TGTGCCAGCAGCCAATGGACGGCGGTCTACAATGAGCAGTTCTTC.

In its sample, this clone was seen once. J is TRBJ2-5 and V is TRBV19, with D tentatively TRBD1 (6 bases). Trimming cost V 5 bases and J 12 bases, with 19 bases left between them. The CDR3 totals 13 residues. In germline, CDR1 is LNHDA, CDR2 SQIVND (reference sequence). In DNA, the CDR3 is TGTGCCAGTAGTGCTTTTTCCTCAGGACAGAAGTACTTC. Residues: CASSAFSSGQKYF.

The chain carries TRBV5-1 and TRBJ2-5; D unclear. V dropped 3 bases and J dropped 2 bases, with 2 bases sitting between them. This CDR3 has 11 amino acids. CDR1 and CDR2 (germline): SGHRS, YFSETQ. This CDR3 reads CASSWQETQYF. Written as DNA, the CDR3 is TGCGCCAGCAGCTGGCAAGAGACCCAGTACTTC.

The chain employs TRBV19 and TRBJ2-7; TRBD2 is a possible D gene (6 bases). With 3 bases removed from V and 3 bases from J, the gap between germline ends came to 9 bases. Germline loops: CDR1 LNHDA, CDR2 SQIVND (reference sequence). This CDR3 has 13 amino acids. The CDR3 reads CASSIREFYEQYF. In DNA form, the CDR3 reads TGTGCCAGTAGTATCCGGGAGTTCTACGAGCAGTACTTC.

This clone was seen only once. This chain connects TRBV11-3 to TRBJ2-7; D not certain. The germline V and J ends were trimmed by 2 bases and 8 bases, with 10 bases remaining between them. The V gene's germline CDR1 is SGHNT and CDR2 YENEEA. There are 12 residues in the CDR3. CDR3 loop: CASSLSTRQQYF. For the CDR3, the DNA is TGTGCCAGCAGCTTATCCACCCGACAGCAGTACTTC.

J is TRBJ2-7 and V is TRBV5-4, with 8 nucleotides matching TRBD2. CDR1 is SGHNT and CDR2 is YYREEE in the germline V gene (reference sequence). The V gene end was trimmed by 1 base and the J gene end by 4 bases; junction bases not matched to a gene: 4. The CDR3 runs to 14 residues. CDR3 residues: CASSLSAGGYEQYF. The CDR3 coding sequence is TGTGCCAGCAGCTTGTCTGCGGGAGGTTACGAGCAGTACTTC. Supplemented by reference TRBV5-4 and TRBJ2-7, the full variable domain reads ETGVTQSPTHLIKTRGQQVTLRCSSQSGHNTVSWYQQALGQGPQFIFQYYREEENGRGNFPPRFSGLQFPNYSSELNVNALELDDSALYLCASSLSAGGYEQYFGPGTRLTVT.

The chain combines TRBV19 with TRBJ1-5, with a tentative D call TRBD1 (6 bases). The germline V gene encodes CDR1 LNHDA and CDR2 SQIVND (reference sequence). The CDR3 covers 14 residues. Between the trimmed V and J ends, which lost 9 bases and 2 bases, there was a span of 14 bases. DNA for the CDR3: TGTGCCAGCTCAAGGACAGCCGGCAATCAGCCCCAGCATTTT. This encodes CASSRTAGNQPQHF.

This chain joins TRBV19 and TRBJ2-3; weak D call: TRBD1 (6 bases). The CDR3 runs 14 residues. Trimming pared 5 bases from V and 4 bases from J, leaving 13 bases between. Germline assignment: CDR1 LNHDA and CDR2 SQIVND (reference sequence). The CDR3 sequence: CASSWGRGSDTQYF. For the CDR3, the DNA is TGTGCCAGTAGTTGGGGCAGGGGTTCAGATACGCAGTATTTT.

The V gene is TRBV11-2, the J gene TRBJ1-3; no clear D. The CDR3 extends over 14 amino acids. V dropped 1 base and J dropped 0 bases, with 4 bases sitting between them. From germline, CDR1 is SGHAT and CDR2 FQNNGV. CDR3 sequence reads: CASSLAGSGNTIYF. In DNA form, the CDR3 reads TGTGCCAGCAGCTTAGCGGGCTCTGGAAACACCATATATTTT.

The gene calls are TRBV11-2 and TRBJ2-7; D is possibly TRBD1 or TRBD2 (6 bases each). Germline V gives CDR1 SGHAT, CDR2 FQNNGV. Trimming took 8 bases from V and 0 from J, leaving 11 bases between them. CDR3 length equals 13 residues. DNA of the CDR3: TGTGCCAGCGCCTGGGGGGCCTCCTACGAGCAGTACTTC. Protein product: CASAWGASYEQYF. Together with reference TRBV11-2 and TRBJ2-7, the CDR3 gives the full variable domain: EAGVAQSPRYKIIEKRQSVAFWCNPISGHATLYWYQQILGQGPKLLIQFQNNGVVDDSQLPKDRFSAERLKGVDSTLKIQPAKLEDSAVYLCASAWGASYEQYFGPGTRLTVT.

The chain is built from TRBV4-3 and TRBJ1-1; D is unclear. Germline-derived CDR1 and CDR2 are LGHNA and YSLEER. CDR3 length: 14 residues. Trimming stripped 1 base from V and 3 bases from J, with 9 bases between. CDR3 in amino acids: CASSQGVGDTEAFF. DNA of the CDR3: TGCGCCAGCAGCCAAGGGGTTGGGGACACTGAAGCTTTCTTT.

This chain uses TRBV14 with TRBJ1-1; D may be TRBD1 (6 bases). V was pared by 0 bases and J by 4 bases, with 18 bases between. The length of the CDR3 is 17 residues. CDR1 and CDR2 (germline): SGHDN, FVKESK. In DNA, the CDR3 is TGTGCCAGCAGCCAAGAAATTGCATCGTCAGGGGTCACTGAAGCTTTCTTT. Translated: CASSQEIASSGVTEAFF. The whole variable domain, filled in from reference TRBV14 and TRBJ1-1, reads EAGVTQFPSHSVIEKGQTVTLRCDPISGHDNLYWYRRVMGKEIKFLLHFVKESKQDESGMPNNRFLAERTGGTYSTLKVQPAELEDSGVYFCASSQEIASSGVTEAFFGQGTRLTVV.

As DNA, the CDR3 is TGTGCCAGCAGCTTAGCCCAGACCCAAGAGACCCAGTACTTC. It specifies CASSLAQTQETQYF. The chain is built from TRBV7-9 and TRBJ2-5, with D uncertain. Germline V gene data show CDR1 as SEHNR and CDR2 as FQNEAQ (reference sequence). V lost 0 bases, J lost 1 base, and 6 bases lay in between. The CDR3 extends over 14 amino acids.